This is a list of T cell receptor beta chains from one sample in a study of control samples from healthy donors and cancer patients. Sequencing was performed with immunoSEQ multiplex PCR; in TCRdb, only in-frame clones are kept and a portion is missing. The repertoire holds about 72,000 clones, with about 92% as singletons. The specimen sequenced was blood. Every receptor here comes from a woman aged 60-70 years in good health. CDR3s include the opening cysteine and the closing phenylalanine or tryptophan. Fields, in order: J gene, V gene, D gene, clone size, CDR3 protein, CDR3 DNA. D genes are given only for firm matches. Clone size is stated in some rows and not others, as once, few, many or a class when expanded.

J gene: TRBJ2-7
V gene: TRBV6-2/TRBV6-3
D gene: TRBD2
clone size: NA
CDR3 protein: CASSGGDILRYEQYF
CDR3 DNA: TGTGCCAGCAGCGGGGGGGACATACTCCGCTACGAGCAGTACTTC

J gene: TRBJ1-4
V gene: TRBV5-4
D gene: NA
clone size: NA
CDR3 protein: CASSLQGVGNEKLFF
CDR3 DNA: TGTGCCAGCAGCTTGCAGGGCGTTGGTAATGAAAAACTGTTTTTT

J gene: TRBJ1-5
V gene: TRBV27
D gene: TRBD1
clone size: NA
CDR3 protein: CASSLNRGEPQHF
CDR3 DNA: TGTGCCAGCAGTTTGAACAGGGGGGAGCCCCAGCATTTT

J gene: TRBJ2-5
V gene: TRBV19
D gene: NA
clone size: once
CDR3 protein: CASNTNRLQETQYF
CDR3 DNA: TGTGCCAGTAATACTAACCGGCTACAAGAGACCCAGTACTTC

J gene: TRBJ2-6
V gene: TRBV2
D gene: NA
clone size: NA
CDR3 protein: CASRVSPGESANVLTF
CDR3 DNA: TGTGCCAGCAGAGTATCCCCGGGGGAGTCGGCCAACGTCCTGACTTTC

J gene: TRBJ2-3
V gene: TRBV7-9
D gene: TRBD2
clone size: NA
CDR3 protein: CASRRTSGLVLTDTQYF
CDR3 DNA: TGTGCCAGCAGGCGGACTAGCGGATTAGTCCTCACAGATACGCAGTATTTT

J gene: TRBJ1-3
V gene: TRBV10-3
D gene: TRBD1
clone size: NA
CDR3 protein: CAIGTGTGVSGNTIYF
CDR3 DNA: TGTGCCATTGGCACGGGGACAGGGGTCTCTGGAAACACCATATATTTT

J gene: TRBJ2-7
V gene: TRBV30
D gene: NA
clone size: NA
CDR3 protein: CAWSLGDFLSYEQYF
CDR3 DNA: TGTGCCTGGAGTTTGGGGGACTTCCTCTCCTACGAGCAGTACTTC

J gene: TRBJ2-1
V gene: TRBV4-2
D gene: TRBD2
clone size: NA
CDR3 protein: CASSRTAGVSYNEQFF
CDR3 DNA: TGTGCCAGCAGCCGAACAGCGGGAGTGTCCTACAATGAGCAGTTCTTC

J gene: TRBJ1-5
V gene: TRBV5-6
D gene: NA
clone size: NA
CDR3 protein: CASSLAGYSNQPQHF
CDR3 DNA: TGTGCCAGCAGCTTGGCAGGGTATAGCAATCAGCCCCAGCATTTT